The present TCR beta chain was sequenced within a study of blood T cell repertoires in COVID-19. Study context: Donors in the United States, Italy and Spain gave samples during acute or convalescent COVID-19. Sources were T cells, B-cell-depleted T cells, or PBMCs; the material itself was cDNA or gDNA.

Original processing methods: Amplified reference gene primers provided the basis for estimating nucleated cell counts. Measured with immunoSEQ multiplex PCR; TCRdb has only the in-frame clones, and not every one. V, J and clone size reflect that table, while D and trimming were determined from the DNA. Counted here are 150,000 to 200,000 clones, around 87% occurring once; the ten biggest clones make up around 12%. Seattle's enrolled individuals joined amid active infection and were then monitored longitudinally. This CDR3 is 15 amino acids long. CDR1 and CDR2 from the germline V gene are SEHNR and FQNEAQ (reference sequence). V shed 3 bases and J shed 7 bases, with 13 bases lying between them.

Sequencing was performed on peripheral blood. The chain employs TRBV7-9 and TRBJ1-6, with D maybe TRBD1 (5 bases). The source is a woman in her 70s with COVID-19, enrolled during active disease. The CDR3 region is CASSLRDGMNSPLHF. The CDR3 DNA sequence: TGTGCCAGCAGCTTGCGGGACGGGATGAATTCACCCCTCCACTTT.